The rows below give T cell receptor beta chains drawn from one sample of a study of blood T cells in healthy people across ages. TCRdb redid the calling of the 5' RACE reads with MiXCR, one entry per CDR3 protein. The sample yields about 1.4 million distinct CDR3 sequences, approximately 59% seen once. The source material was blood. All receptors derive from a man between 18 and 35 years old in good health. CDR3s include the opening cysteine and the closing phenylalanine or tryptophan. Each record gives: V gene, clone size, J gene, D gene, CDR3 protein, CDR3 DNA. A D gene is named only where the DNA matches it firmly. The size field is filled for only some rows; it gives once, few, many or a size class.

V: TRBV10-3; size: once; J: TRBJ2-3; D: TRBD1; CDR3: CAISVGQGAADTQYF; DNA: TGTGCCATCAGTGTGGGCCAGGGGGCAGCAGATACGCAGTATTTT
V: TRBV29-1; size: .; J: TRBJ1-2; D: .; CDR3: CSVDFDGNYGYTF; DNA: TGCAGCGTTGATTTTGACGGGAACTATGGCTACACCTTC
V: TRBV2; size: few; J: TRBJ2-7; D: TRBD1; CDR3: CASSEAGTGIYEQYF; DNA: TGTGCCAGCAGTGAAGCCGGGACAGGGATCTACGAGCAGTACTTC
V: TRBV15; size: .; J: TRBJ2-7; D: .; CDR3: CATSRDDGGHEQYF; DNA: TGTGCCACCAGCAGAGATGACGGAGGCCACGAGCAGTACTTC
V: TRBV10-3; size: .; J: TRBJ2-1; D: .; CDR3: CAISTTDNEQFF; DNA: TGTGCCATCAGCACGACCGACAATGAGCAGTTCTTC
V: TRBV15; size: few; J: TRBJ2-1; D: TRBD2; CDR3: CATSKLAGGLNEQFF; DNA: TGTGCCACCAGCAAACTAGCGGGGGGGCTCAATGAGCAGTTCTTC
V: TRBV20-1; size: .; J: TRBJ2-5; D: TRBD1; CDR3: CSARDLQGSAETQYF; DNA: TGCAGTGCTAGAGATTTACAGGGGTCGGCAGAGACCCAGTACTTC
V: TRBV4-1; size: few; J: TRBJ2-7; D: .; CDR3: CASSQGASNSYEQYF; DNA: TGCGCCAGCAGCCAAGGCGCTAGCAACTCCTACGAGCAGTACTTC
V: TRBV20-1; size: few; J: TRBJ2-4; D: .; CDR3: CSARDRVIRTIQYF; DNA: TGCAGTGCTAGAGATAGGGTCATTCGGACGATTCAGTACTTC
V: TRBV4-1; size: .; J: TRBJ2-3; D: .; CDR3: CASSQGGDRTDTQYF; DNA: TGCGCCAGCAGCCAAGGGGGAGATCGCACAGATACGCAGTATTTT
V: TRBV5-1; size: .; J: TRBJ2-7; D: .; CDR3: CASSLQDPTYEQYF; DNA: TGCGCCAGCAGCTTGCAGGATCCGACCTACGAGCAGTACTTC
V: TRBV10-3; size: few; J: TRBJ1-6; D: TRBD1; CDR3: CAISDLGQGARNSPLHF; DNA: TGTGCCATCAGTGATCTTGGACAGGGGGCGAGGAATTCACCCCTCCACTTT
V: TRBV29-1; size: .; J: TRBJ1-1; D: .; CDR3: CSVEGGGTAEAFF; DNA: TGCAGCGTTGAAGGTGGAGGGACGGCTGAAGCTTTCTTT
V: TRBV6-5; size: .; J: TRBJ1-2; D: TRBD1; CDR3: CASSGQGSGNGYTF; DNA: TGTGCCAGCAGTGGACAGGGATCGGGAAATGGCTACACCTTC
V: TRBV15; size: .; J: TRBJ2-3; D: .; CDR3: CATSITGIDTQYF; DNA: TGTGCCACCAGCATCACAGGGATAGATACGCAGTATTTT
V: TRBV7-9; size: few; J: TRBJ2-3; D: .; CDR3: CASSRDGRRAYF; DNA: TGTGCCAGCAGCAGAGACGGACGGAGGGCGTATTTT
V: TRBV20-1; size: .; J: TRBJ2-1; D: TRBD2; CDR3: CSARSSSGLQLYNEQFF; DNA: TGCAGTGCTAGATCCTCTAGCGGGCTACAACTCTACAATGAGCAGTTCTTC